A single T cell receptor (beta chain) is shown here with its context. As yet, its antigen is unknown. The sample is drawn from a study of cytomegalovirus exposure and HLA in healthy donors. The PCR ran on 60 Vbeta and 13 Jbeta primers. Data came from immunoSEQ multiplex PCR; TCRdb stores just in-frame clones and leaves some out. The sample includes 150,000 to 200,000 clones, over 60% seen only once; the top ten take approximately 3.1%. The study's findings and limits: The majority of CMV-associated TCR beta chains were reported as apparently HLA-restricted in a later analysis.

This receptor was obtained from a woman in her forties in good health and CMV-seronegative. The sequencing input was PBMCs.

The CDR3 is CASSLAGSGQETQYF. The CDR3 DNA is TGCGCCAGCAGCTTGGCCGGTTCAGGCCAAGAGACCCAGTACTTC. The J gene is TRBJ2-5, the V gene TRBV5-1; no reliable D call. The CDR3 runs 15 residues. V lost 0 bases, J lost 1 base, and 10 bases lay in between. Germline V lookup: CDR1 SGHRS, CDR2 YFSETQ.